Listed here is a single T cell receptor (beta chain). Original processing methods: Using reference gene primer amplification, nucleated cell counts were estimated. The method was immunoSEQ multiplex PCR; TCRdb's version includes in-frame clones alone and lacks a portion of them. V and J calls and clone size are copied from that table; D and trimming were computed from the DNA. Seen here are 65,000 to 85,000 clones, about 88% observed once, and the top ten hold 5.5% to 7%. These data come from a study of blood T cell repertoires in COVID-19. Turning to the study itself: There were acute and convalescent COVID-19 samples, and they came from the United States, Italy and Spain. In each case, the material was cDNA or gDNA derived from T cells, B-cell-depleted T cells, or PBMCs.

Enrolled during active infection, Seattle patients were then followed longitudinally. Germline-derived CDR1 and CDR2 are SGDLS and YYNGEE. The V and J ends lost 4 bases and 6 bases, in that order; junction bases with no gene match: 10. There are 15 residues in the CDR3. The sequenced material came from peripheral blood. The J gene is TRBJ2-3, the V gene TRBV9; 8 bases map to TRBD2. This TCR was sampled from an elderly man with COVID-19, enrolled during active disease. CDR3: CASSSSGGPWDTQYF. The CDR3, as DNA: TGTGCCAGCAGCTCCAGCGGGGGCCCTTGGGATACGCAGTATTTT.